This T cell receptor (beta chain) was identified during a study of control samples from healthy donors and cancer patients (dated by TCRdb to between 2020 and 2021). Concerning this clone: Which antigen it targets is not known. Per-nucleotide qualities are absent, and no much larger clonotype sits a single base away.

Libraries came from the immunoSEQ multiplex PCR assay. TCRdb stores this immuneACCESS table with in-frame sequences only. Part of the clones is absent; in the studies checked, under half of the shortfall reflects unresolved V genes, and no reason is known for the rest. Counted in this sample were 150,000 to 160,000 clones; roughly 92% of them appeared once. Under 2.5% of the sample is taken by the ten largest. This clonotype was sampled from a man aged 45-60 years in good health. Material: blood.

For the CDR3, the sequence is CASTRLAGGVNEQFF. The nucleotide sequence reads TGTGCCAGCACTCGACTAGCGGGAGGCGTGAATGAGCAGTTCTTC. Rearrangement joined TRBV6-4 to TRBJ2-1; the junction holds 13 bases that match TRBD2. CDR1 and CDR2, per the germline V gene, are MRHNA and SNTAGT. From the cysteine through the phenylalanine, the CDR3 covers 15 amino acids. Only CDR3 DNA is held: 45 bases, read in frame from base 1. V loses 7 bases at its end and J loses 7 bases; junction bases beyond the gene matches: 7.